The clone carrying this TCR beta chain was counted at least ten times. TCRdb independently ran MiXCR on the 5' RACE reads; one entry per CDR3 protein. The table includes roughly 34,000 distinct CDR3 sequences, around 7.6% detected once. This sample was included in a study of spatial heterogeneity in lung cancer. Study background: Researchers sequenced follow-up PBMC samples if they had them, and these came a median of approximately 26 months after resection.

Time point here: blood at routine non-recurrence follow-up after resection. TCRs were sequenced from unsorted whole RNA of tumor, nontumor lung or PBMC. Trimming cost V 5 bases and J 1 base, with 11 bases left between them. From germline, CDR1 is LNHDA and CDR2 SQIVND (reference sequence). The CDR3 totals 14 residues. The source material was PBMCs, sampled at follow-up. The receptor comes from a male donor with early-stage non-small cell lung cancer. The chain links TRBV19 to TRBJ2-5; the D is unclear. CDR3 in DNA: TGTGCCAGTAGTGTCATATTAGGCCAAGAGACCCAGTACTTC. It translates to CASSVILGQETQYF.